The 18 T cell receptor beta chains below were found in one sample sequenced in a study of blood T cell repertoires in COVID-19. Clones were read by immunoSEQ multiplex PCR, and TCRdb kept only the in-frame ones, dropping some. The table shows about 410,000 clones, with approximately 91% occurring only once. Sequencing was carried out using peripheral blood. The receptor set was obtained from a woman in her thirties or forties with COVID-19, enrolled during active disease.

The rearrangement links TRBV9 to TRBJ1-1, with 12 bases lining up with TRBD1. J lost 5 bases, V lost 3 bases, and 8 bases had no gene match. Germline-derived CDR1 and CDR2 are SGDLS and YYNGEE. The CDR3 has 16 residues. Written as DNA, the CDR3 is TGTGCCAGCAGCGCCCGGGACAGGGGGCCGTATACTGAAGCTTTCTTT. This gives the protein CASSARDRGPYTEAFF.

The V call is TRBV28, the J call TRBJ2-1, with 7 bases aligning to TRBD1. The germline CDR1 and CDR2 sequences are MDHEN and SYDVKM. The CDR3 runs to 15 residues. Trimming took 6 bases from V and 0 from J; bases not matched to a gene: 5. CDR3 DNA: TGTGCCAGCAGCCGGACAGGTAGCTCCTACAATGAGCAGTTCTTC. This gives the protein CASSRTGSSYNEQFF.

CDR3 protein: CASSLGTSGRRNEQFF. The DNA for the CDR3 is TGTGCCAGCAGCTTGGGGACTAGCGGGAGGAGGAATGAGCAGTTCTTC. V usage is TRBV7-2 and J usage is TRBJ2-1, with 15 bases fitting TRBD2. Germline CDR1 reads SGHTA; CDR2 reads FQGNSA. The CDR3 extends over 16 amino acids. V gave up 3 bases and J gave up 7 bases; unmatched junction bases: 4.

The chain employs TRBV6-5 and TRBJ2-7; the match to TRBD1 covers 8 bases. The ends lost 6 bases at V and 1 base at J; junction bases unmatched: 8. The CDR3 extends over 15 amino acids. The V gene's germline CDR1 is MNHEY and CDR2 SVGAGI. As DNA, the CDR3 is TGTGCCAGCAGACGGGGACAGGACCCTTCCTACGAGCAGTACTTC. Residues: CASRRGQDPSYEQYF.

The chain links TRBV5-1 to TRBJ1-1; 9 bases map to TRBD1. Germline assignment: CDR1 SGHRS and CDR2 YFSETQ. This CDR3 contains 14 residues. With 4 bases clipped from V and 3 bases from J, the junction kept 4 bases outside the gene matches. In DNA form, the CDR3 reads TGCGCCAGCAGCCAACAGGGGGCGGACACTGAAGCTTTCTTT. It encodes CASSQQGADTEAFF.

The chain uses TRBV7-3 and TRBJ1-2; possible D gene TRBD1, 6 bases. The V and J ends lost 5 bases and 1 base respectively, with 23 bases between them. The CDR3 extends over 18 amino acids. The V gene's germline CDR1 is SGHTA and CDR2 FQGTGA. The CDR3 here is CASSLPKLPGTINYGYTF. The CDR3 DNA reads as TGTGCCAGCAGCCTACCCAAGCTCCCGGGGACAATTAACTATGGCTACACCTTC. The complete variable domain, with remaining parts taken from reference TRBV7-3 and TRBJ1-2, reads GAGVSQTPSNKVTEKGKYVELRCDPISGHTALYWYRQSLGQGPEFLIYFQGTGAADDSGLPNDRFFAVRPEGSVSTLKIQRTERGDSAVYLCASSLPKLPGTINYGYTFGSGTRLTVV.

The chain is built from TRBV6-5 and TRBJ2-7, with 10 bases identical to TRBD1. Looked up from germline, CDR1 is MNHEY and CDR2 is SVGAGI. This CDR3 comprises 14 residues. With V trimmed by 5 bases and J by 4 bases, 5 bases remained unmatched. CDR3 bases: TGTGCCAGCAGTCTCCGGGACAGGGGTTACGAGCAGTACTTC. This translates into CASSLRDRGYEQYF.

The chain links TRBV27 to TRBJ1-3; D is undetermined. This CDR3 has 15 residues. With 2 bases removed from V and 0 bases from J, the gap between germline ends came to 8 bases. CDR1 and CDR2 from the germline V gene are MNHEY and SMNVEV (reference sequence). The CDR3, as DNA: TGTGCCAGCAGTTTAACGGTGAGCTCTGGAAACACCATATATTTT. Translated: CASSLTVSSGNTIYF.

The chain's CDR3 is CASSKGTGCWNQPQHF. For the CDR3, the DNA is TGTGCCAGCAGCAAAGGAACAGGGTGCTGGAATCAGCCCCAGCATTTT. The chain has TRBV21-1 and TRBJ1-5; the table names TRBD1, a call not compared with the DNA. TRBV21-1 is assigned pseudogene status. This CDR3 spans 16 amino acids.

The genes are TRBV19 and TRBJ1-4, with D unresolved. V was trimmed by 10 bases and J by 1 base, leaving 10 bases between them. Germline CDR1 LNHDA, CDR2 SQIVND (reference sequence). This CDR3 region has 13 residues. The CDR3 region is CATTGETNEKLFF. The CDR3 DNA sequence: TGTGCCACCACGGGAGAAACTAATGAAAAACTGTTTTTT. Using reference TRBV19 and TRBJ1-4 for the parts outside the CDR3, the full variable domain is DGGITQSPKYLFRKEGQNVTLSCEQNLNHDAMYWYRQDPGQGLRLIYYSQIVNDFQKGDIAEGYSVSREKKESFPLTVTSAQKNPTAFYLCATTGETNEKLFFGSGTQLSVL.

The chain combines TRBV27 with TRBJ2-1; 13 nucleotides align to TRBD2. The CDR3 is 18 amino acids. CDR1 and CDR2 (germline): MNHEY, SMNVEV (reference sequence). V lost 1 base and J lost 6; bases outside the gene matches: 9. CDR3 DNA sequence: TGTGCCAGCAGTTTATTACTAGCGGGAGGGCCTAGGAGCAATGAGCAGTTCTTC. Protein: CASSLLLAGGPRSNEQFF.

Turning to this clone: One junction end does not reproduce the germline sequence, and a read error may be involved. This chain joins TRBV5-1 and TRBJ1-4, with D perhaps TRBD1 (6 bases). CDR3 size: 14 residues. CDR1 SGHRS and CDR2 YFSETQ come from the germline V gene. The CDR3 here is CASRFAGANEKLFF. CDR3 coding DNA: TGCGCCAGCCGCTTTGCAGGGGCTAATGAAAAACTGTTTTTT.

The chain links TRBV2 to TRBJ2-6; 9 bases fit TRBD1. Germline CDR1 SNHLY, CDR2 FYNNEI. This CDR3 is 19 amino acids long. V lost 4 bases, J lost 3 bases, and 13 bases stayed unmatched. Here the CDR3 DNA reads TGTGCCAGCAGTGTCTTAAGGGGACAGGGAAGTGGTGGGGCCAACGTCCTGACTTTC. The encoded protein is CASSVLRGQGSGGANVLTF.

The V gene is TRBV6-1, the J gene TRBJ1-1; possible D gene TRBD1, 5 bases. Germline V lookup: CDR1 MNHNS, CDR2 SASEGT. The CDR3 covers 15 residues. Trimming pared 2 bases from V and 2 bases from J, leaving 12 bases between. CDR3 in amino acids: CASSERRWGNTEAFF. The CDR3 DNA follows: TGTGCCAGCAGTGAACGCCGCTGGGGCAACACTGAAGCTTTCTTT.

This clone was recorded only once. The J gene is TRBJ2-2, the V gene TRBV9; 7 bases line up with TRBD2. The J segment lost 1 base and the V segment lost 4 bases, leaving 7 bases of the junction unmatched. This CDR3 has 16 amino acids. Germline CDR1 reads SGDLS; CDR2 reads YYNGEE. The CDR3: CASSSRTGGNTGELFF. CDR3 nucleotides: TGTGCCAGCAGCTCGAGAACGGGGGGGAACACCGGGGAGCTGTTTTTT.

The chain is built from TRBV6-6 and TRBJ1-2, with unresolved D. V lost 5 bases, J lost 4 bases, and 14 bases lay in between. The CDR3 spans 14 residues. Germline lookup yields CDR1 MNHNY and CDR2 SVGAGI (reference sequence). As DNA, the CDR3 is TGTGCCAGCAGTCTCCTTAGTGCGGGCTATGGCTACACCTTC. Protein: CASSLLSAGYGYTF.

The CDR3 reads CASSGAGEETQYF. DNA for the CDR3: TGTGCCAGTAGTGGGGCAGGGGAAGAGACCCAGTACTTC. This sequence joins TRBV19 and TRBJ2-5; D is perhaps TRBD1 (6 bases). Trimming took 5 bases from V and 3 from J, leaving 10 bases between them. Looked up from germline, CDR1 is LNHDA and CDR2 is SQIVND (reference sequence). This CDR3 comprises 13 residues.

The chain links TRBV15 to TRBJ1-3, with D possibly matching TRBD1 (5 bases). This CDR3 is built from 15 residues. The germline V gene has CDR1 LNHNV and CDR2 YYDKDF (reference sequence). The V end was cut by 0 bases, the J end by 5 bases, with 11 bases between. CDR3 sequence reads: CATSRDQAGRNTIYF. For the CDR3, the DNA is TGTGCCACCAGCAGAGATCAGGCAGGGAGAAACACCATATATTTT.